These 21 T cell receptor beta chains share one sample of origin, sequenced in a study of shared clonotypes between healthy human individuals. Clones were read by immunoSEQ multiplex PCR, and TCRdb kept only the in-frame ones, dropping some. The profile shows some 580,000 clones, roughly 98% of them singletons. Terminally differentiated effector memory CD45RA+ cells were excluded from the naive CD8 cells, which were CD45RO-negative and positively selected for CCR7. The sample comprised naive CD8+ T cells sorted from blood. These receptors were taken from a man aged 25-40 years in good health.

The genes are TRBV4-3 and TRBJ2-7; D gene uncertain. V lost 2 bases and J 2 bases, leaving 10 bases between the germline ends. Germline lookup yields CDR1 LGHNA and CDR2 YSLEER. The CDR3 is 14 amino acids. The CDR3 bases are TGCGCCAGCAGCCAATTCCGCTCCCCCTACGAGCAGTACTTC. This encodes CASSQFRSPYEQYF.

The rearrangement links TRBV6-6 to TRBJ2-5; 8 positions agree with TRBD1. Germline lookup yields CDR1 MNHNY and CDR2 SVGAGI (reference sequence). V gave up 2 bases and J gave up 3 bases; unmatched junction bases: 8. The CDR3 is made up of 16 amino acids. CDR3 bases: TGTGCCAGCAGTTACGCAGGGGGCTATTCCGAAGAGACCCAGTACTTC. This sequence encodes CASSYAGGYSEETQYF.

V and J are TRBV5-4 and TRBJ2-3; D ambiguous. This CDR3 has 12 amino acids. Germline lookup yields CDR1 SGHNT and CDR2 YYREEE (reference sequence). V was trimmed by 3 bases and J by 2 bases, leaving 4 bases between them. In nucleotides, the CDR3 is TGTGCCAGCAGCTCGCACACAGATACGCAGTATTTT. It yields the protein CASSSHTDTQYF.

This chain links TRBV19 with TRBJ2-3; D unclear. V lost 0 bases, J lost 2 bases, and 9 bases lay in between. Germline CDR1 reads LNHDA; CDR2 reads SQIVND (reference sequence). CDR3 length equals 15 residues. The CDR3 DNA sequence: TGTGCCAGTAGTATAGACGCCCGCTACACAGATACGCAGTATTTT. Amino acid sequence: CASSIDARYTDTQYF. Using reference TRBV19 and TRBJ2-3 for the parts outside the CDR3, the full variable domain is DGGITQSPKYLFRKEGQNVTLSCEQNLNHDAMYWYRQDPGQGLRLIYYSQIVNDFQKGDIAEGYSVSREKKESFPLTVTSAQKNPTAFYLCASSIDARYTDTQYFGPGTRLTVL.

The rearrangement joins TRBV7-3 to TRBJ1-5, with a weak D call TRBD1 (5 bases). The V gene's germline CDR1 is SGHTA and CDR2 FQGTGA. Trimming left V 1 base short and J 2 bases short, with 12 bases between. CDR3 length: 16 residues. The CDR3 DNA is TGTGCCAGCAGCTTAAGATTTACGACAGGCAATCAGCCCCAGCATTTT. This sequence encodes CASSLRFTTGNQPQHF.

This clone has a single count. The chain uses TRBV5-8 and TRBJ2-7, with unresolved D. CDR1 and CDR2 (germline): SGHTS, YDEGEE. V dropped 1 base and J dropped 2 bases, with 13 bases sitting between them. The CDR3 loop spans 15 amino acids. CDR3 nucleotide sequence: TGTGCCAGCAGCTTGAGTGTGGAACAGCCCTACGAGCAGTACTTC. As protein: CASSLSVEQPYEQYF.

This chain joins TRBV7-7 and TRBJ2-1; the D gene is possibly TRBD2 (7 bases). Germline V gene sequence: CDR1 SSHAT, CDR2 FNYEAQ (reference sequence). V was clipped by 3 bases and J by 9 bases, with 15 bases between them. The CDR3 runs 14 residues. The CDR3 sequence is CASSLAAGEGEQFF. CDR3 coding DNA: TGTGCCAGCAGCTTGGCAGCAGGGGAGGGTGAGCAGTTCTTC.

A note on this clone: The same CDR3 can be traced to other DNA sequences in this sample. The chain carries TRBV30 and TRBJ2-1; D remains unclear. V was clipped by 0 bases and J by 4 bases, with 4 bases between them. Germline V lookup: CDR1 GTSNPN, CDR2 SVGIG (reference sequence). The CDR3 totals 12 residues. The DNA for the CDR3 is TGTGCCTGGAGTGTAAGTTACAATGAGCAGTTCTTC. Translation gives CAWSVSYNEQFF.

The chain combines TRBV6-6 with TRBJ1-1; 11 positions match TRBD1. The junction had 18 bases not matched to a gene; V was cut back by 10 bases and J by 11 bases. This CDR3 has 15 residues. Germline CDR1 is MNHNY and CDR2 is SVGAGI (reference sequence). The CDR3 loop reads CATEPEGQGEFWAFF. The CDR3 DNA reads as TGTGCCACCGAACCTGAGGGACAGGGGGAATTCTGGGCTTTCTTT.

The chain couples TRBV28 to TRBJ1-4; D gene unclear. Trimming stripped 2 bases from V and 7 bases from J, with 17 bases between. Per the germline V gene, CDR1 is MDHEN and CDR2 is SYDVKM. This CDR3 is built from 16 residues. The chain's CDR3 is CASSLEPNGIPEKLFF. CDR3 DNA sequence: TGTGCCAGCAGTTTAGAACCCAATGGTATTCCTGAAAAACTGTTTTTT.

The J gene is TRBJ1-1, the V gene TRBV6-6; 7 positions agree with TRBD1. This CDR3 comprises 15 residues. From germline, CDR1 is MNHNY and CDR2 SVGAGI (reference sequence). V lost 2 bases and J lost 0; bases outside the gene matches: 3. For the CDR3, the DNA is TGTGCCAGCAGTTACGACAGGGAAATGAACACTGAAGCTTTCTTT. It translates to CASSYDREMNTEAFF.

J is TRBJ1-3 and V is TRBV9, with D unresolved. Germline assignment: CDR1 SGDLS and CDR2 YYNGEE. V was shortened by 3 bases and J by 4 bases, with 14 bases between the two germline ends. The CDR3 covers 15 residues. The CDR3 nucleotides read TGTGCCAGCAGCGGCGTGGTTACAACAGGAAACACCATATATTTT. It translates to CASSGVVTTGNTIYF.

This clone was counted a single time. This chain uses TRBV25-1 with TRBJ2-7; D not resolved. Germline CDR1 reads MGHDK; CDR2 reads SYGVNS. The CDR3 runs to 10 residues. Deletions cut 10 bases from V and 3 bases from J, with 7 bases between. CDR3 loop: CATQFYEQYF. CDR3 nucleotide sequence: TGTGCCACCCAATTCTACGAGCAGTACTTC.

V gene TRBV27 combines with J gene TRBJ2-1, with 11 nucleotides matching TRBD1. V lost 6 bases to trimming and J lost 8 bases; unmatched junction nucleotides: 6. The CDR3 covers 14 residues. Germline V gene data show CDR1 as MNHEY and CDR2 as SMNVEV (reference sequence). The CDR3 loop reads CASSRDRGFYEQFF. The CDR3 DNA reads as TGTGCCAGCAGCCGGGACAGGGGGTTCTATGAGCAGTTCTTC.

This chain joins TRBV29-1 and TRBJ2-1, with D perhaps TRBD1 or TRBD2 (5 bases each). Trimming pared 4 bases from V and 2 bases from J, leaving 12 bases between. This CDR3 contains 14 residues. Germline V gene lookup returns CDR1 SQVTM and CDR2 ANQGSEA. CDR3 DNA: TGCAGCGTTGTAGTTAGAGGGGCCTACAATGAGCAGTTCTTC. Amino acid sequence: CSVVVRGAYNEQFF.

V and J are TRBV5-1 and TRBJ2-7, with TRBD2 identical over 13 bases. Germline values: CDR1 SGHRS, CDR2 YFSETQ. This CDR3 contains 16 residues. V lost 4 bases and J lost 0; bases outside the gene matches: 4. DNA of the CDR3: TGCGCCAGCAGCCTGGGACTAGCGGGAAGCTCCTACGAGCAGTACTTC. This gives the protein CASSLGLAGSSYEQYF.

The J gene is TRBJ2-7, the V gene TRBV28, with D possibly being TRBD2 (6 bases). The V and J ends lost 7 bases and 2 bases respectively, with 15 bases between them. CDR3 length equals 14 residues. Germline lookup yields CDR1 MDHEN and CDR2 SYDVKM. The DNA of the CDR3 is TGTGCCAGCACCCGTGGGACTCACACCTACGAGCAGTACTTC. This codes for CASTRGTHTYEQYF.

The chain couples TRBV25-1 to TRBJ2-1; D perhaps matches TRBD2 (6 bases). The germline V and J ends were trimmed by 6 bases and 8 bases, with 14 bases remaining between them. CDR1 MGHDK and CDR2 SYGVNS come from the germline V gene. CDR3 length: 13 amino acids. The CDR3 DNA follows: TGTGCCAGCAGCTGGGACTTCGGCGATGAGCAGTTCTTC. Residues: CASSWDFGDEQFF.

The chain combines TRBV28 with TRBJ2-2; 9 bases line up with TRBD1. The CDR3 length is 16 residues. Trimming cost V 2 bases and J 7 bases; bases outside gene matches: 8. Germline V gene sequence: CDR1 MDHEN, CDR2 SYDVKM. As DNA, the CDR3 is TGTGCCAGCAGTTTAGCGGGACAGGGATCTGGCGGGGAGCTGTTTTTT. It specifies CASSLAGQGSGGELFF.

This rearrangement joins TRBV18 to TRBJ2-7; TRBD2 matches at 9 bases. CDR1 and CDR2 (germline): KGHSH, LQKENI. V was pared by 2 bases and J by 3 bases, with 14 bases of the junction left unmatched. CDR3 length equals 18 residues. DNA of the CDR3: TGTGCCAGCTCACCATCACCAGGGGGAGCGGGAGGCAACTACGAGCAGTACTTC. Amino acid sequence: CASSPSPGGAGGNYEQYF.

The CDR3 DNA reads TGCGCCAGCAGCATACATGACAGGGGCGGCGGGGAGCTGTTTTTT. This codes for CASSIHDRGGGELFF. The J gene is TRBJ2-2, the V gene TRBV5-1; 8 bases map to TRBD1. CDR3 length: 15 amino acids. The germline CDR1 and CDR2 sequences are SGHRS and YFSETQ. With V trimmed by 4 bases and J by 7 bases, 9 bases remained unmatched.